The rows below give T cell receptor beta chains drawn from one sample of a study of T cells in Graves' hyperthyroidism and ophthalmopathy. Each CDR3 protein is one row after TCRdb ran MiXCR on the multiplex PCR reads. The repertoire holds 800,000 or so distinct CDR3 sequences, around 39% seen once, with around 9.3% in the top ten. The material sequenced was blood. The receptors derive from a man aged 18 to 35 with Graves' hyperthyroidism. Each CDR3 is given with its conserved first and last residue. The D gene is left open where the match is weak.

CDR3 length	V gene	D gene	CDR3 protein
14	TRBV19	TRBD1	CASSMTGSSAEAFF
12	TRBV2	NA	CASGSNTGELYF
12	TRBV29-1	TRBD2	CSAGGGFYEQYF
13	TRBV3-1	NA	CASSWTDSYEQYF
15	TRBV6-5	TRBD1	CASSYGGQGNYEQYF
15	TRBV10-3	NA	CAIGSGGTSNQPQHF
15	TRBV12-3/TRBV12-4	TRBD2	CASSLGSGIAETQYF
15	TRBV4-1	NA	CASSQDQGLNTEAFF
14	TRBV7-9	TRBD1	CASSLQRGPYGYTF
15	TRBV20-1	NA	CSARDGTGNTDTQYF
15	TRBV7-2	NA	CASSLLADNQETQYF
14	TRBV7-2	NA	CASSPGGVDEKLFF
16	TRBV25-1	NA	CASSDRLGRGGYGYTF
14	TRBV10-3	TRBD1	CARVGTGGNQPQHF
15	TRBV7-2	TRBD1	CASSWGDSQNSPLHF
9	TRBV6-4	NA	CASRPEQYF
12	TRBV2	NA	CASLTPGDGYTF
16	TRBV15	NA	CATSSQVGGGGTEAFF
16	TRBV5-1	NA	CASSLVPPGPSSEAFF
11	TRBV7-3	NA	CASSQGPFPIF
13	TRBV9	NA	CASSSSVPYEQYF
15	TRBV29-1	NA	CSPEGFSTNTGELFF
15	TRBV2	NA	CASSYTTQGNSPLHF
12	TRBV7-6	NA	CASSLMAETQYF
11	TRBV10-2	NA	CASEGWETQYF
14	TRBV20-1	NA	CSAKQLADLETQYF
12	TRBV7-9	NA	CASSLDAGGQYF
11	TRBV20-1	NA	CSASLSHEQYF
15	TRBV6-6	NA	CASRDTTELNQPQHF
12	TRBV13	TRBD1	CASSLGQPGYTF
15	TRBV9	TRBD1	CASSAGTGGNTEAFF
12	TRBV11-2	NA	CASSLDGAGYTF
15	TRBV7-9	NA	CASSLEGGGAYGYTF
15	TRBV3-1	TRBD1	CASSQDWTGGDGYTF
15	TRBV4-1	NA	CASSQEAQGNQPQHF
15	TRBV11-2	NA	CASSRVALGANVLTF
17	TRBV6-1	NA	CASSRQTGIGANYGYTF
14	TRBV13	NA	CASSLVGGRTEAFF
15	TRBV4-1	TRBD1	CASSHPRDRPYEQYF
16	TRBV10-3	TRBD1	CAISEETGGANQPQHF
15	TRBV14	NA	CASSRAVSYQETQYF
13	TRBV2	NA	CASCPTGNTEAFF
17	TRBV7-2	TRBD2	CASSLELSLAGEETQYF
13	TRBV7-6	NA	CASGATGADEQYF
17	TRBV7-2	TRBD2	CASSLRPRGLAGETQYF
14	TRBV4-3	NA	CASSQVSLNTEAFF
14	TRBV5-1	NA	CASSLSDSYSPLHF
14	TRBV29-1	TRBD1	CSAWTGKSNQPQHF
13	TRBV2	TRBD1	CASKGQGAYEQYF
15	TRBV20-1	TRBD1	CSASKGQAINQPQHF
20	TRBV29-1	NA	CSVGRETDRELFSGANVLTF
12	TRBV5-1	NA	CASSPTDYGYTF
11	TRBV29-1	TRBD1	CSYGTDYGYTF
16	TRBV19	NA	CASSARTPYSGNTIYF
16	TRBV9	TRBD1	CASSPQARTGDQPQHF
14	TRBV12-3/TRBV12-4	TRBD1	CASSRDSQNHEQYF
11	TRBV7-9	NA	CASSFKVEAFF